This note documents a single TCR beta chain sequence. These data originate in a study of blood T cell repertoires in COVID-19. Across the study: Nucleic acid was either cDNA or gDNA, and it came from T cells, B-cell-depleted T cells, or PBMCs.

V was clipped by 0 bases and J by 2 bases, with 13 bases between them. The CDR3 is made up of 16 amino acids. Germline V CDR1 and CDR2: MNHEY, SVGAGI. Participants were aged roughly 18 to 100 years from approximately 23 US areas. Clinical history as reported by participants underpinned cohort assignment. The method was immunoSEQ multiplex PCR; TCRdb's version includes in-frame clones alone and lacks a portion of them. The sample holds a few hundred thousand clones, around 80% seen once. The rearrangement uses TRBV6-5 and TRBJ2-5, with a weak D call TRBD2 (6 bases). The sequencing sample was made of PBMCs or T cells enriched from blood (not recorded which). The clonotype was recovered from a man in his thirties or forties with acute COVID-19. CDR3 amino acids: CASSYSGGLAQETQYF. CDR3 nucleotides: TGTGCCAGCAGTTACTCGGGGGGTCTTGCTCAAGAGACCCAGTACTTC.